Listed below are T cell receptor beta chains from one sample, sequenced in a study of T cell responses to AZD1222 COVID-19 vaccine. TCRdb's copy holds only in-frame clones and misses some; the assay was immunoSEQ multiplex PCR. The repertoire holds approximately 120,000 clones, about 89% seen once, with around 10% in the top ten. The sequenced sample was peripheral blood, obtained on day 0 of MenACWY control vaccination. These receptors originate from an adult in good health. Both conserved end residues are part of each CDR3. Each record gives: J gene, V gene, CDR3 protein.

TRBJ1-1	TRBV6-5	CASSFSGGKEAFF
TRBJ2-7	TRBV19	CASSIGGGPGNEQYF
TRBJ2-2	TRBV5-1	CASSDPGQGFTGELFF
TRBJ2-1	TRBV9	CASSFGVYNEQFF
TRBJ1-2	TRBV5-4	CASSLTGGVYGYTF
TRBJ1-1	TRBV4-2	CASSQGGDLGNTEAFF
TRBJ2-5	TRBV11-3	CASSLEQGGIQETQYF
TRBJ2-1	TRBV15	CATSRDWGVAAGVWEQFF
TRBJ1-4	TRBV5-5	CASSLVGATNEKLFF
TRBJ2-7	TRBV11-3	CASSPLSGQGYEQYF
TRBJ1-5	TRBV12-3/TRBV12-4	CASRRDSNQPQHF